What follows are 2 T cell receptor beta chains derived from one specimen sequenced in a study of technical replicates of blood from a few donors. Produced via immunoSEQ multiplex PCR; TCRdb's table is partial and in-frame only. The sample has 55,000 to 60,000 clones, 85% to 95% seen once. The sequencing sample was made of PBMCs. Every receptor here comes from a human donor in good health. Some clones in this sample may be carry-over from other donors' samples.

This clone was detected only once. V gene TRBV7-9 combines with J gene TRBJ2-7; TRBD1 matches at 7 bases. The CDR3 runs to 14 residues. From germline, CDR1 is SEHNR and CDR2 FQNEAQ (reference sequence). V was clipped by 4 bases and J by 1 base; unmatched bases: 4. The CDR3 protein is CASSSGQVSYEQYF. The CDR3 DNA reads as TGTGCCAGCAGCTCTGGACAGGTTTCCTACGAGCAGTACTTC.

The chain recombines TRBV7-2 with TRBJ2-2; TRBD1 aligns across 9 bases. CDR3 size: 16 residues. J was trimmed by 2 bases and V by 4 bases; bases with no gene match: 5. In germline, CDR1 is SGHTA, CDR2 FQGNSA. This CDR3 is CASSSGQGINTGELFF. The CDR3, as DNA: TGTGCCAGCAGCTCGGGACAGGGAATTAACACCGGGGAGCTGTTTTTT.